This T cell receptor beta chain was observed in a study of blood T cells in healthy people across ages. This clonotype was picked up a small number of times. Per germline, CDR1 SGHRS and CDR2 YFSETQ. Trimming took 0 bases from V and 5 from J, leaving 6 bases between them. The CDR3 is 13 residues long. Sample-barcoded 5' priming and a J-beta primer mix drove a second PCR of roughly 6 to 12 cycles. From the 5' RACE reads, TCRdb called clonotypes with MiXCR, one entry per CDR3 protein. The sample lists 760,000 or so distinct CDR3 sequences, 20% to 25% seen once, with more than 7.5% in the top ten. These data also formed part of another study, on T cells of mothers and their children. That source adds: RNA that had been extracted went wholly into cDNA synthesis, at about 1.5 ug per 15 ul.

This TCR came from a boy aged 10-17 years in good health. The sequencing sample was made of blood. This rearrangement joins TRBV5-1 to TRBJ2-1, with D possibly matching TRBD2 (5 bases). The chain's CDR3 is CASSLDGNNEQFF. Written as DNA, the CDR3 is TGCGCCAGCAGCTTGGACGGGAACAATGAGCAGTTCTTC.